The present T cell receptor (beta chain) was sequenced within a study of T cell responses to AZD1222 COVID-19 vaccine. Study observations and caveats: Close to half of all spike-specific TCRs reportedly target regions of the variants that are unmutated. Spike-specific TCR breadth and depth went up after people got two AZD1222 doses. Only five to seven AZD1222 recipients tested seropositive at baseline.

The germline V gene encodes CDR1 MDHEN and CDR2 SYDVKM. The germline V and J ends were trimmed by 5 bases and 3 bases, with 8 bases remaining between them. This CDR3 comprises 12 residues. With respect to this clone: Its matching antigen is unknown.

Clones were read by immunoSEQ multiplex PCR, and TCRdb kept only the in-frame ones, dropping some. The sample lists around 110,000 clones; roughly 90% were seen once. The sample in question was peripheral blood, obtained on day 0 of AZD1222 vaccination. The clonotype originates from an adult in good health. The chain couples TRBV28 to TRBJ2-7; no definite D call. CDR3 loop: CASSPPRYEQYF. DNA for the CDR3: TGTGCCAGCAGTCCCCCACGCTACGAGCAGTACTTC.